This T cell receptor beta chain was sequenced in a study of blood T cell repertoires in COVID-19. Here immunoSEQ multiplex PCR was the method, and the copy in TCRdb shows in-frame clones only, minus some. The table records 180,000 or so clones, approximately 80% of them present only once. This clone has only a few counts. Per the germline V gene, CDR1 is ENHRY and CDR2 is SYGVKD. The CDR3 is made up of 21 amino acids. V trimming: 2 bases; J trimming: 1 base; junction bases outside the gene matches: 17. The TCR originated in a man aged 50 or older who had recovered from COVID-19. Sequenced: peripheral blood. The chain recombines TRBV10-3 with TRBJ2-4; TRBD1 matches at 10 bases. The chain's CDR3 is CAISEDSRGQGLDGAKNIQYF. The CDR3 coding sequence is TGTGCCATCAGTGAGGATAGTAGGGGACAGGGGCTTGATGGGGCCAAAAACATTCAGTACTTC.